This TCR beta chain was sequenced in a study of vaccination effects on CD4 cells after COVID-19. Turning to the study itself: Participants received two doses of either the BNT162b2 or mRNA-1273 vaccine.

In the case of this clone: Its cognate antigen is unknown.

ViraFEST used viral peptide pools to expand antigen-specific CD4+ T cells before sequencing. When around 10 days of culture had elapsed, CD4+ T cells were isolated. Vaccine recipients lacked prior SARS-CoV-2 infection and had negative nucleocapsid antibodies. Two million PBMC were placed in each well, which was supplemented with approximately 9.9 IU/ml IL-2 and about 10 ug/ml peptides. Findings and limits, study-wide: Late post-vaccination samples showed marked contraction of infection- and vaccine-induced clones.

Sequencing used immunoSEQ multiplex PCR; TCRdb keeps in-frame clones, though not all of them. The sample yields approximately 20,000 clones, roughly 73% seen once. This TCR was sampled from a human donor who received a COVID-19 vaccine. Source: CD4+ T cells from PBMCs cultured with HCoV-NL63 spike peptides, taken before COVID-19 vaccination.

CDR3 in amino acids: CASSQDGWGRKAFF. The CDR3 DNA is TGCGCCAGCAGCCAAGATGGATGGGGGCGTAAAGCTTTCTTT. The chain uses TRBV4-1 and TRBJ1-1, with D tentatively TRBD1 (6 bases). The CDR3 loop spans 14 amino acids. The germline CDR1 and CDR2 sequences are MGHRA and YSYEKL. V lost 0 bases, J lost 9 bases, and 14 bases lay in between.